This T cell receptor (beta chain) was sequenced during a study of regulatory T cells in long-lasting Graves disease. Across the study: Over 5 years of antithyroid drugs with positive TSH receptor antibodies was taken to mean persistent Graves' disease. Findings of the study overall: Persistent Graves' patients showed a TCR diversity that was lower than that of newly diagnosed ones. The study found TRBV28, TRBJ1-2 and TRBJ2-5 favored in persistent disease. The analysis examined peripheral blood only and excluded thyroid tissue.

Construction of the TCR beta libraries employed iRepertoire HTBI primers in conjunction with Arm-PCR of CDR3 regions. TCRdb reanalysed the multiplex PCR reads using MiXCR and keeps one entry per CDR3 protein. The sample holds about 470,000 distinct CDR3 sequences, 20% to 25% seen once. At least ten counts were recorded for this clonotype. Its target is unknown. The germline V and J ends were trimmed by 1 base and 4 bases, with 14 bases remaining between them. Germline V CDR1 and CDR2: SGHVS, FQNEAQ. This CDR3 is 15 amino acids long. Time point meaning: persistent/refractory GD, antithyroid drugs over 5 years with positive TRAb. The TCR library was made from RNA extracted from PBMCs.

This receptor was identified in a female donor with Graves disease. Sequenced here: peripheral blood mononuclear cells (PBMCs), sampled when the disease was refractory, from a patient treated with antithyroid drugs. The chain joins TRBV7-8 to TRBJ2-7, with unresolved D. The CDR3: CASSLVGESFYEQYF. In nucleotides, the CDR3 is TGTGCCAGCAGCTTAGTAGGAGAGTCCTTTTACGAGCAGTACTTC.